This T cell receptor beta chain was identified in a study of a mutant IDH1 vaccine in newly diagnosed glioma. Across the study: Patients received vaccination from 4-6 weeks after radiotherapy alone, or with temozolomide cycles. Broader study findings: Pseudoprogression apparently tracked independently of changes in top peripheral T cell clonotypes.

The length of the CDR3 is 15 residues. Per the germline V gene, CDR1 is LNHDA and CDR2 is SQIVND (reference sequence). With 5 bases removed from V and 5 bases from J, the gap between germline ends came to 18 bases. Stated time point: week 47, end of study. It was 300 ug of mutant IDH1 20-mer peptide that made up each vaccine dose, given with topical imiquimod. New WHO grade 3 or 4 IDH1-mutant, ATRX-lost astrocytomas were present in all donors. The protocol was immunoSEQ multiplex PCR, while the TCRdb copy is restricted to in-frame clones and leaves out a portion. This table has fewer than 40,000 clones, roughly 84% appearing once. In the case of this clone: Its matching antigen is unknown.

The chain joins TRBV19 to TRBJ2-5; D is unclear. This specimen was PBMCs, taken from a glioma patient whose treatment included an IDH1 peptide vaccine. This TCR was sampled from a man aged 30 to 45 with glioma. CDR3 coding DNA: TGTGCCAGTAGTCTACCGGGCCCCGCCGCGGAGACCCAGTACTTC. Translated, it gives CASSLPGPAAETQYF.